This T cell receptor (beta chain) was sequenced in a study of T-cell reconstitution after alpha-beta-depleted transplantation in children. Trimming took 1 base from V and 7 from J, leaving 13 bases between them. CDR1 and CDR2 from the germline V gene are DFQATT and SNEGSKA (reference sequence). CDR3 size: 14 residues. This clonotype was detected ten times or more. Preparation of the TCRbeta library used unique molecular identifiers. TCRdb recomputed calls from the PCR reads with MiXCR, one row per CDR3 protein. The table has some 300,000 distinct CDR3 sequences, around 10% seen once; the top ten hold 2.4%.

The chain is built from TRBV20-1 and TRBJ1-4; D call uncertain. The TCR comes from a human donor who donated a stem cell graft to a child with acute lymphoblastic leukemia. Source: PBMCs from the stem cell graft donor, taken from the stem cell graft. CDR3: CSARAGTKAEKLFF. Here the CDR3 DNA reads TGCAGTGCTAGAGCAGGCACTAAGGCTGAAAAACTGTTTTTT.